This T cell receptor beta chain originates from a study of monozygotic twins with inflammatory bowel disease. Study-level findings and limits: Patients with IBD had less TCRbeta diversity (inverse Simpson) than their healthy co-twins. Discordant twins showed the same repertoire similarity as concordant twins, possibly from limited power.

From its re-call of the 5' RACE reads, TCRdb lists each CDR3 protein once, without DNA. Seen in this sample are over 350,000 distinct CDR3 sequences; the ten most common clones hold around 2.6%. Of note for this clonotype: The antigen is unknown.

The CDR3 contains 15 residues. Germline V gene data show CDR1 as MNHEY and CDR2 as SVGEGT. The chain couples TRBV6-2 or TRBV6-3 to TRBJ2-7; no DNA is available, so the TRBD1 call from TCRdb remains unchecked. The receptor was derived from a human donor with ulcerative colitis or Crohn's disease, or a healthy co-twin of an affected twin (not recorded which). Sequenced material: blood. The CDR3 loop is CASSYVGRGPVEQYF.